The 18 T cell receptor beta chains below come from one sample, sequenced in a study of T cell changes during pregnancy in multiple sclerosis. Here immunoSEQ multiplex PCR was the method, and the copy in TCRdb shows in-frame clones only, minus some. The data contain tens of thousands of clones, 91% of them singletons. Here the sequenced sample was CD8+ T cells from peripheral blood mononuclear cells, taken in the second trimester of pregnancy. These receptors all stem from a female donor with multiple sclerosis, enrolled in a pregnancy study.

This clone was picked up one time. The J gene is TRBJ2-7, the V gene TRBV7-3, with 9 bases identical to TRBD1. The CDR3 contains 14 residues. V lost 5 bases and J lost 5; bases outside the gene matches: 7. Germline V lookup: CDR1 SGHTA, CDR2 FQGTGA. The CDR3 is CASSPGTGTHEQYF. CDR3 sequence (DNA): TGTGCCAGCAGCCCCGGGACAGGGACCCACGAGCAGTACTTC. The full variable domain, with the rest looked up from reference TRBV7-3 and TRBJ2-7, is GAGVSQTPSNKVTEKGKYVELRCDPISGHTALYWYRQSLGQGPEFLIYFQGTGAADDSGLPNDRFFAVRPEGSVSTLKIQRTERGDSAVYLCASSPGTGTHEQYFGPGTRLTVT.

This chain joins TRBV19 and TRBJ1-2, with D maybe TRBD1 (5 bases). This CDR3 spans 14 amino acids. The V gene lost 8 bases and the J gene lost 3 bases, with 16 bases spanning the gap. CDR1 LNHDA and CDR2 SQIVND come from the germline V gene (reference sequence). CDR3 in DNA: TGTGCCAGTGGGGGGGTGATGACTGACTATGGCTACACCTTC. Protein: CASGGVMTDYGYTF.

The CDR3 DNA sequence: TGTGCCAGCAGCGCGCTGGCAGGGGTCTCTGGAAACACCATATATTTT. This encodes CASSALAGVSGNTIYF. V usage is TRBV9 and J usage is TRBJ1-3, with a possible D match to TRBD1 (6 bases). The CDR3 loop spans 16 amino acids. V was clipped by 3 bases and J by 0 bases, with 13 bases between them. Germline loops: CDR1 SGDLS, CDR2 YYNGEE.

V and J are TRBV27 and TRBJ2-1; perhaps TRBD1 as D (6 bases). The CDR3 spans 14 residues. V lost 8 bases to trimming and J lost 8 bases, with 19 bases between them. Germline assignment: CDR1 MNHEY and CDR2 SMNVEV (reference sequence). The CDR3, as DNA: TGTGCCAGCGCTATATTGCAGGGGTTCGATGAGCAGTTCTTC. Its protein is CASAILQGFDEQFF.

This chain uses TRBV27 with TRBJ1-5, with a tentative D call TRBD1 (6 bases). Trimming left V 2 bases short and J 0 bases short, with 11 bases between. Germline CDR1 and CDR2: MNHEY and SMNVEV (reference sequence). The CDR3 contains 16 residues. The DNA of the CDR3 is TGTGCCAGCAGTTTAAACGCAGGGGATAGCAATCAGCCCCAGCATTTT. It yields the protein CASSLNAGDSNQPQHF.

J is TRBJ1-2 and V is TRBV5-6, with D unresolved. Germline loops: CDR1 SGHDT, CDR2 YYEEEE. This CDR3 region has 11 residues. Between the trimmed V and J ends, which lost 2 bases and 4 bases, there was a span of 3 bases. CDR3: CASSLLYGYTF. CDR3 sequence (DNA): TGTGCCAGCAGCTTACTCTATGGCTACACCTTC.

Here the CDR3 DNA reads TGTGCCAGCAGCGTATGGGGGGGTGGGGGAAATACGCAGTATTTT. Protein product: CASSVWGGGGNTQYF. The rearrangement uses TRBV9 and TRBJ2-3; 7 nucleotides agree with TRBD2. Germline values: CDR1 SGDLS, CDR2 YYNGEE. Losses at the gene ends were 1 base for V and 7 bases for J; bases not matched to a gene: 9. The CDR3 consists of 15 residues.

V gene TRBV29-1 combines with J gene TRBJ2-3, with 11 bases that match TRBD2. This CDR3 contains 13 residues. CDR1 and CDR2 (germline): SQVTM, ANQGSEA. The V segment lost 6 bases and the J segment 4 bases; nucleotides outside the gene matches: 3. CDR3: CSVTSGTSDTQYF. The CDR3 nucleotides read TGCAGCGTGACTAGCGGGACTTCAGATACGCAGTATTTT.

This chain joins TRBV7-9 and TRBJ1-4; the match to TRBD1 covers 8 bases. The CDR3 spans 15 residues. Trimming took 5 bases from V and 5 from J; bases not matched to a gene: 7. The germline V gene encodes CDR1 SEHNR and CDR2 FQNEAQ (reference sequence). The CDR3 bases are TGTGCCAGCAGCCCTGACAGGGGAACGAATGAAAAACTGTTTTTT. It specifies CASSPDRGTNEKLFF.

The chain recombines TRBV5-6 with TRBJ2-1; TRBD2 matches 7 bases. The ends lost 5 bases at V and 0 bases at J; junction bases unmatched: 8. Germline loops: CDR1 SGHDT, CDR2 YYEEEE. The CDR3 has 16 amino acids. In DNA, the CDR3 is TGTGCCAGCAGTCAGATCCGGGAGGTCTCCTACAATGAGCAGTTCTTC. This translates into CASSQIREVSYNEQFF.

Worth noting for this clone: The same CDR3 can be traced to other DNA sequences in this sample. The gene calls are TRBV27 and TRBJ2-7; D is uncertain. The CDR3 contains 12 residues. CDR1 is MNHEY, CDR2 SMNVEV, per germline (reference sequence). With 6 bases removed from V and 2 bases from J, the gap between germline ends came to 8 bases. CDR3 sequence (DNA): TGTGCCAGCAGAAAAGGAGCCTACGAGCAGTACTTC. This encodes CASRKGAYEQYF.

This clone was counted a few times. The J gene is TRBJ1-1, the V gene TRBV19, with D perhaps TRBD1 (5 bases). The germline V gene encodes CDR1 LNHDA and CDR2 SQIVND (reference sequence). The length of the CDR3 is 15 residues. V was cut by 10 bases and J by 0 bases, with 18 bases left in between. The CDR3, as DNA: TGTGCCACCGGGGGATGGGCGGACCTGAACACTGAAGCTTTCTTT. It codes for CATGGWADLNTEAFF.

The chain uses TRBV4-3 and TRBJ1-1, with D unresolved. CDR1 and CDR2 from the germline V gene are LGHNA and YSLEER. The CDR3 runs 16 residues. Between the trimmed V and J ends, which lost 0 bases and 1 base, there was a span of 12 bases. CDR3 DNA: TGCGCCAGCAGCCAAGATATGGAGGCAGCGAACACTGAAGCTTTCTTT. Residues: CASSQDMEAANTEAFF.

This clone was detected only once. The genes are TRBV2 and TRBJ2-1, with 9 bases aligning to TRBD1. The V and J ends lost 9 bases and 7 bases, in that order; junction bases with no gene match: 10. Germline V gives CDR1 SNHLY, CDR2 FYNNEI. CDR3 length: 14 amino acids. DNA for the CDR3: TGTGCCAGTTACCGGGACAGGGCTGTAAATGAGCAGTTCTTC. Protein sequence: CASYRDRAVNEQFF.

V gene TRBV19 combines with J gene TRBJ1-1; D not resolved. CDR1 and CDR2 from the germline V gene are LNHDA and SQIVND (reference sequence). Trimming pared 6 bases from V and 7 bases from J, leaving 18 bases between. The length of the CDR3 is 14 residues. The CDR3, as DNA: TGTGCCAGTAGGCCGGGCCCTGGGCGGGGTGAAGCTTTCTTT. Its translation: CASRPGPGRGEAFF.

The chain combines TRBV27 with TRBJ2-2, with D unclear. CDR1 and CDR2 (germline): MNHEY, SMNVEV (reference sequence). This CDR3 contains 14 residues. The V and J ends lost 6 bases and 4 bases respectively, with 12 bases between them. CDR3 DNA sequence: TGTGCCAGCAGACCAACTCTTGGCACCGGGGAGCTGTTTTTT. It yields the protein CASRPTLGTGELFF.

This clone was detected only once. The chain employs TRBV19 and TRBJ1-2; D is perhaps TRBD1 (5 bases). With 0 bases removed from V and 4 bases from J, the gap between germline ends came to 15 bases. The CDR3 sequence is 16 residues long. The germline V gene has CDR1 LNHDA and CDR2 SQIVND (reference sequence). The CDR3 DNA reads as TGTGCCAGTAGTATAGACCCGGGACTTATCTCCTATGGCTACACCTTC. Protein sequence: CASSIDPGLISYGYTF.

This clone was seen a few times. The chain joins TRBV4-1 to TRBJ2-7, with a possible D match to TRBD1 (5 bases). The germline V gene encodes CDR1 MGHRA and CDR2 YSYEKL. CDR3 length: 14 amino acids. Trimming removed 2 bases from V and 3 bases from J, with 11 bases in between. In DNA, the CDR3 is TGCGCCAGCAGCCAACAACCGCAGGGCTACGAGCAGTACTTC. This translates into CASSQQPQGYEQYF.